This T cell receptor beta chain was found in a study of cytomegalovirus exposure and HLA in healthy donors (TCRdb year 2017). General notes on the study: According to a later analysis, the 110 or so validation repertoires were produced on the same platform as the roughly 720 repertoires of the first cohort. The study aimed to test whether signatures of past pathogen exposure could be identified by cataloging public T cell receptors. To predict cytomegalovirus infection status, the study combined high-throughput TCR immunosequencing, statistical association of individual TCRs with disease status, and machine learning. In addition to the first cohort of 666 subjects, a separate validation cohort of about 120 different subjects was used. What the study reported, not specific to this receptor: In the study, around 150 TCR beta chains were listed as associated with cytomegalovirus. According to the authors, the approach could potentially be generalized to other disease states and immunological phenotypes. In vitro tests confirmed that a few of the cytomegalovirus-associated TCR beta chains recognize cytomegalovirus antigens. In both the original and validation cohorts, the classifier was reported to diagnose cytomegalovirus status with high specificity and sensitivity. Across donors, most TCR sequences were observed very rarely, whereas some public TCRs were present in many individuals. In a later analysis, TCRs clustered in the first cohort were found to also tend to co-occur in the roughly 120 validation repertoires, with roughly 93% of cluster scores above 0. The validation cohort had no HLA typing available for a later analysis, so co-occurrence within that cohort was assessed over all 130 or so repertoires.

The library was prepared using the immunoSEQ multiplex PCR assay. Concerning the study's data processing: A statistical classification framework was built for diagnosing cytomegalovirus status from the catalog of TCR beta chain sequences. TCRdb took this table from immuneACCESS and kept in-frame rearrangements with V and J called. Such tables lack part of the clones; where checked against another copy, unresolved V genes explain under half of the gap, and the rest is unexplained. D and trimming come from the DNA, and the V and J calls and clone size come from that table. The sample yields more than 250,000 clones; approximately 90% were counted once. The ten top clones hold under 0.85% of the sample. Separate from the roughly 650-subject first cohort, the validation cohort of roughly 110 subjects was the group to which the donors belonged. This clone has more than one count but fewer than ten. Its antigen has not been determined. No base qualities exist here, and no much larger clone lies one base off it.

V and J are trimmed by 2 bases and 6 bases, and the gene matches miss 6 bases of the junction. The germline V gene (reference sequence) sets CDR1 to SGHNT and CDR2 to YYREEE. Taken from cysteine to phenylalanine, the CDR3 has 14 residues. Kept here is only the CDR3 DNA, which spans 42 bases and is read in frame from base 1. Sequencing was performed on PBMCs. The V gene is TRBV5-4 and the J gene is TRBJ2-7, and 9 junction bases match TRBD1. The clonotype comes from a woman younger than 30 in good health and CMV-seronegative. The CDR3 amino acid sequence is: CASSLGDRDREQYF. The DNA sequence is TGTGCCAGCAGCTTAGGGGACAGGGACCGCGAGCAGTACTTC.